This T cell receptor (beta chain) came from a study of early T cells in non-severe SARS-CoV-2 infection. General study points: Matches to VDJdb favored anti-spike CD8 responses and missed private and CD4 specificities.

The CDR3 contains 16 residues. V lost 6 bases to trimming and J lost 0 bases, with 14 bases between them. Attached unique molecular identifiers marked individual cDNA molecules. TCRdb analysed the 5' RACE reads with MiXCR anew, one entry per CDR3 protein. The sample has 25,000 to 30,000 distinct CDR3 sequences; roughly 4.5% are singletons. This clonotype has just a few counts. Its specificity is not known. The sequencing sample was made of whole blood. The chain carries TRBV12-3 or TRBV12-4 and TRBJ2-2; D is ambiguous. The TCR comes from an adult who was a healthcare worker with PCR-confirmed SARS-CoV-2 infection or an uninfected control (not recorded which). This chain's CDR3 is CASSSLFKSNTGELFF. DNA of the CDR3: TGTGCCAGCAGCTCCCTCTTTAAATCGAACACCGGGGAGCTGTTTTTT.